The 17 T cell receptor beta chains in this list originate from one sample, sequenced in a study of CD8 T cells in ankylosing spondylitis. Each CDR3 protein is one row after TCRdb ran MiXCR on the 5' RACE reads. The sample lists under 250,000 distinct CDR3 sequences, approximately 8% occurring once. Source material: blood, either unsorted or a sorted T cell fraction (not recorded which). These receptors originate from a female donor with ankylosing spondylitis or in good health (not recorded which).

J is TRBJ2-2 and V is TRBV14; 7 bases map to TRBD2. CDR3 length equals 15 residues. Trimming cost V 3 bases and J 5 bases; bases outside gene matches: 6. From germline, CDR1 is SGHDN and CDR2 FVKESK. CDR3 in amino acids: CASSHGHGRTGELFF. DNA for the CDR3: TGTGCCAGCAGCCATGGACACGGGAGGACCGGGGAGCTGTTTTTT.

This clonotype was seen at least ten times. Here the CDR3 reads CASSPTRITEAFF. The CDR3 nucleotides read TGCGCCAGCAGCCCTACGAGGATAACTGAAGCTTTCTTT. This chain joins TRBV4-3 and TRBJ1-1; D gene ambiguous. With 4 bases removed from V and 5 bases from J, the gap between germline ends came to 11 bases. Germline V lookup: CDR1 LGHNA, CDR2 YSLEER. The CDR3 runs to 13 residues.

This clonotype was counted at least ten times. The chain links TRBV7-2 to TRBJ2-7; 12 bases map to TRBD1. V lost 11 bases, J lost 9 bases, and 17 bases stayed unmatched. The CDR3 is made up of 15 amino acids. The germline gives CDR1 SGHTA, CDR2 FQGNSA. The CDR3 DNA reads TGTGCCTCCGGGCTCGGGGGACAGGGGGCAGGTTGGCAGTACTTC. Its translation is CASGLGGQGAGWQYF.

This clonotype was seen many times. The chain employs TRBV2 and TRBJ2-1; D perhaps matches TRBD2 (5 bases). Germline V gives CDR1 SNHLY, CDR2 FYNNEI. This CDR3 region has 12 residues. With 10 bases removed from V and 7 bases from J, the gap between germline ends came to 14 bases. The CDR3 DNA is TGTGCCACCTTAGTGCTAGCTAATGAGCAGTTCTTC. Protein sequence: CATLVLANEQFF.

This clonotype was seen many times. CDR3 coding DNA: TGCGCCAGCCGTTTGAGCACTGAAGCTTTCTTT. This encodes CASRLSTEAFF. This chain joins TRBV5-1 and TRBJ1-1; D is undetermined. This CDR3 spans 11 amino acids. The V and J ends lost 7 bases and 4 bases respectively, with 8 bases between them. CDR1 is SGHRS, CDR2 YFSETQ, per germline.

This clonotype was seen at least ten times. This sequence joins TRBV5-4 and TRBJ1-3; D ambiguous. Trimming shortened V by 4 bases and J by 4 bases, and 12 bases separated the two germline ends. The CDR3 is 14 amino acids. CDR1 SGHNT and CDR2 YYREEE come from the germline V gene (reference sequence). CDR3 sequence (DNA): TGTGCCAGCAGCCCTTTTAATCGCGGAAACACCATATATTTT. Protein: CASSPFNRGNTIYF. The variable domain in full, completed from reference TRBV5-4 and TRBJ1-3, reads ETGVTQSPTHLIKTRGQQVTLRCSSQSGHNTVSWYQQALGQGPQFIFQYYREEENGRGNFPPRFSGLQFPNYSSELNVNALELDDSALYLCASSPFNRGNTIYFGEGSWLTVV.

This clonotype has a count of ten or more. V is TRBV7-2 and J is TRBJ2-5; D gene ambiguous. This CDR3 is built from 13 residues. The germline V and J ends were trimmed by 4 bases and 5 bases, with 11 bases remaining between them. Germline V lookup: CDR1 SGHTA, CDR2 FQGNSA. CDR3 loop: CASSSEGRETQYF. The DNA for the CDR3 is TGTGCCAGCAGCTCCGAAGGACGGGAGACCCAGTACTTC.

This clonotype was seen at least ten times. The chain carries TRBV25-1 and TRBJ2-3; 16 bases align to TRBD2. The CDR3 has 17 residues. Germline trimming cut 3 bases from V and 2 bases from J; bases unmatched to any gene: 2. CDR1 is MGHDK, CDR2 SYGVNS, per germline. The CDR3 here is CASSEGLAGGNTDTQYF. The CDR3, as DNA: TGTGCCAGCAGTGAGGGACTAGCGGGAGGGAACACAGATACGCAGTATTTT.

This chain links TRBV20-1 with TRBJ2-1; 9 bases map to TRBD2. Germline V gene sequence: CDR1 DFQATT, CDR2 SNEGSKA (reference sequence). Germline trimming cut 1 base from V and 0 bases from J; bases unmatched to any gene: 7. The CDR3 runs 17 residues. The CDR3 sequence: CSARARSGRTSYNEQFF. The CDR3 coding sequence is TGCAGTGCTAGAGCAAGGAGCGGGAGGACCTCCTACAATGAGCAGTTCTTC.

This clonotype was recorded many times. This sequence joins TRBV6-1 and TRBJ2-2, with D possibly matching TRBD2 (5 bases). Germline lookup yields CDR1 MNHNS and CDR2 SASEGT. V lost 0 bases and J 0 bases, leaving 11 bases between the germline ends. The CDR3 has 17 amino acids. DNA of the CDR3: TGTGCCAGCAGTGAAGCTGGGGTAGCGACGAACACCGGGGAGCTGTTTTTT. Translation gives CASSEAGVATNTGELFF.

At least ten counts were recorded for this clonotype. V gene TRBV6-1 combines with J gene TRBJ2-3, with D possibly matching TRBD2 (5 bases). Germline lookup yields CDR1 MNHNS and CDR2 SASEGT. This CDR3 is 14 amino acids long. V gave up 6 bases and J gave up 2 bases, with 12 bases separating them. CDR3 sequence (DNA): TGTGCCAGCAGGCGACTACTGATCACAGATACGCAGTATTTT. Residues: CASRRLLITDTQYF.

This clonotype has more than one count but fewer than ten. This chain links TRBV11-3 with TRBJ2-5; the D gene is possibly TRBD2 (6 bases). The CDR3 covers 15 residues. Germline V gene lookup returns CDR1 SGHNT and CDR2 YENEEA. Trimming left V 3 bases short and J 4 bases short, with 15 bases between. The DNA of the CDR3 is TGTGCCAGCAGCTTTGGTAGCGGAGCGGCAGAGACCCAGTACTTC. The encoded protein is CASSFGSGAAETQYF.

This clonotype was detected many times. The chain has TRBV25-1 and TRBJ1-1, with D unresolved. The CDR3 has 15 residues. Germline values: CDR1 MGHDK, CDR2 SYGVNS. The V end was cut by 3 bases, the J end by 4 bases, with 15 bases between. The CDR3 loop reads CASSDWSGGGTEAFF. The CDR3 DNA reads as TGTGCCAGCAGTGATTGGTCCGGAGGTGGCACTGAAGCTTTCTTT.

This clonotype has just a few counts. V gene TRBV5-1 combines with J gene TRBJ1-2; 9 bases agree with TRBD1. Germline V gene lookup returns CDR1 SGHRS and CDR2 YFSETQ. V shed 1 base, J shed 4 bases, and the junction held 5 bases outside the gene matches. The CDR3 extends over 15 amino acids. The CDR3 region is CASSLITGGRYGYTF. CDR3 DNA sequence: TGCGCCAGCAGCTTGATCACAGGGGGCCGCTATGGCTACACCTTC.

The CDR3 reads CASSGTGTGYGYTF. CDR3 nucleotides: TGTGCCAGCAGCGGTACCGGGACAGGATATGGCTACACCTTC. The chain joins TRBV11-1 to TRBJ1-2, with 8 bases that match TRBD1. The trim removed 5 bases at V and 5 bases at J, leaving 7 bases unmatched. This CDR3 contains 14 residues. CDR1 and CDR2 (germline): SGHAT, FQDESV (reference sequence).

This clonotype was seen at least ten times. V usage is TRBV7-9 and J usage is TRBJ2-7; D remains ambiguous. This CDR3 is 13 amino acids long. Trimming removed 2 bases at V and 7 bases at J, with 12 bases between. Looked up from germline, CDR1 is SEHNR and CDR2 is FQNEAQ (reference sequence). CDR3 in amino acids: CASSLILGGEQYF. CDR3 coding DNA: TGTGCCAGCAGCTTAATTTTGGGTGGGGAGCAGTACTTC.

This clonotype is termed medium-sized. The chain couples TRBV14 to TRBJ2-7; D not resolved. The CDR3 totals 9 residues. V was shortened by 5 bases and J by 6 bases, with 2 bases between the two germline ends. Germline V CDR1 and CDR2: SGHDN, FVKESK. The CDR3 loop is CASSGEQYF. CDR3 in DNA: TGTGCCAGCAGCGGCGAGCAGTACTTC.